Listed below are T cell receptor beta chains from one sample, sequenced in a study of technical replicates of blood from several donors. Clones were sequenced by immunoSEQ multiplex PCR, and TCRdb holds only the in-frame ones, with some missing. The sample contains approximately 70,000 clones, 80% to 95% of which appear only once. Material for sequencing was PBMCs. All receptors come from a human donor in good health. Some clones in this sample may be carry-over from other donors' samples. Each CDR3 is given with its conserved first and last residue. A D gene is named only where the DNA matches it firmly. Some rows mark clone size as missing; the rest say once, few, many or name a class of expanded clone.

abundance	d_gene	v_gene	j_gene	CDR3aa	CDR3nt
-	TRBD1	TRBV11-3	TRBJ1-2	CASSGDRGGGYTF	TGTGCCAGCAGCGGAGACAGGGGAGGCGGCTACACCTTC
-	-	TRBV30	TRBJ1-4	CAWSVGREKLFF	TGTGCCTGGAGTGTAGGGAGAGAAAAACTGTTTTTT
-	-	TRBV7-8	TRBJ2-4	CASSLRAWDPNLSGAKNIQYF	TGTGCCAGCAGCTTAAGGGCTTGGGATCCCAATCTTTCGGGGGCCAAAAACATTCAGTACTTC
-	-	TRBV12-5	TRBJ2-7	CASGLVLHSSYEQYF	TGTGCTAGTGGTTTGGTACTCCACAGCTCCTACGAGCAGTACTTC
once	-	TRBV4-3	TRBJ2-2	CASSQDRNTGELFF	TGCGCCAGCAGCCAAGACAGGAACACCGGGGAGCTGTTTTTT
-	-	TRBV7-8	TRBJ1-4	CASRLSEANEKLFF	TGTGCCAGCAGACTCAGCGAGGCTAATGAAAAACTGTTTTTT
-	TRBD1	TRBV5-4	TRBJ2-7	CASSYRGSYEQYF	TGTGCCAGCAGTTACAGGGGTAGCTACGAGCAGTACTTC
once	TRBD1	TRBV5-1	TRBJ2-5	CASRQDRRQETQYF	TGCGCCAGCAGACAGGACAGGAGGCAAGAGACCCAGTACTTC
-	-	TRBV2	TRBJ2-7	CASREVGGRIDEQYF	TGTGCCAGCAGGGAAGTCGGGGGGCGCATCGACGAGCAGTACTTC
-	-	TRBV15	TRBJ1-5	CATSRDQGNNQPQHF	TGTGCCACCAGCAGAGATCAGGGCAACAATCAGCCCCAGCATTTT
-	-	TRBV4-2	TRBJ1-4	CASSQSPSGEKLFF	TGTGCCAGCAGCCAAAGCCCCTCGGGAGAAAAACTGTTTTTT
-	-	TRBV7-9	TRBJ1-2	CASSSHWDTTERGYGYTF	TGTGCCAGCAGCTCGCATTGGGACACGACCGAACGTGGCTATGGCTACACCTTC
-	TRBD2	TRBV29-1	TRBJ2-1	CSVERTSGRGDEQFF	TGCAGCGTTGAGCGGACTAGCGGGAGAGGGGATGAGCAGTTCTTC
-	-	TRBV27	TRBJ1-3	CASSRTGSSGNTIYF	TGTGCCAGCAGTCGCACAGGGAGCTCTGGAAACACCATATATTTT
-	TRBD2	TRBV2	TRBJ2-1	CASSALAGGIYNEQFF	TGTGCCAGCAGTGCCCTAGCGGGGGGGATCTACAATGAGCAGTTCTTC
few	TRBD2	TRBV19	TRBJ2-1	CASSIVSGRKNNEQFF	TGTGCCAGTAGTATAGTATCCGGGAGGAAGAACAATGAGCAGTTCTTC
-	-	TRBV5-1	TRBJ1-3	CASRPAGSSGNTIYF	TGCGCCAGCAGGCCGGCGGGGAGCTCTGGAAACACCATATATTTT
-	TRBD2	TRBV6-5	TRBJ2-5	CASSGLAGASQYF	TGTGCCAGCAGTGGACTAGCGGGAGCAAGTCAGTACTTC
-	TRBD1	TRBV4-1	TRBJ1-4	CASSQPPGQANEKLFF	TGCGCCAGCAGCCAGCCCCCGGGACAGGCTAATGAAAAACTGTTTTTT
-	-	TRBV6-6	TRBJ2-7	CASKRGQDYEQYF	TGTGCCAGCAAACGGGGACAAGATTACGAGCAGTACTTC
-	-	TRBV6-1	TRBJ2-2	CASSIKTSTGELFF	TGTGCCAGCAGCATAAAAACCAGCACCGGGGAGCTGTTTTTT
-	TRBD2	TRBV18	TRBJ2-7	CASSPIGLAVYEQYF	TGTGCCAGCTCACCGATCGGACTAGCGGTATACGAGCAGTACTTC
-	TRBD2	TRBV5-1	TRBJ2-1	CASSLGGTSWNNEQFF	TGCGCCAGCAGCTTGGGCGGGACTAGCTGGAACAATGAGCAGTTCTTC
-	-	TRBV9	TRBJ1-3	CASSPQGGNTIYF	TGTGCCAGCAGCCCTCAGGGGGGAAACACCATATATTTT
few	-	TRBV4-1	TRBJ2-6	CASRATGGGLSGANVLTF	TGCGCCAGCAGGGCAACGGGGGGCGGCCTCTCTGGGGCCAACGTCCTGACTTTC
-	TRBD1	TRBV14	TRBJ2-5	CASSARYGQASETQYF	TGTGCCAGCAGCGCCCGGTACGGACAGGCTTCCGAGACCCAGTACTTC
-	TRBD2	TRBV28	TRBJ2-7	CASSQEASGRREQYF	TGTGCCAGCAGCCAGGAAGCTAGCGGGAGACGCGAGCAGTACTTC
-	-	TRBV7-8	TRBJ2-5	CASRQRATETQYF	TGTGCCAGCAGGCAGCGGGCCACGGAGACCCAGTACTTC
few	-	TRBV6-5	TRBJ1-3	CASRSGYNGNTIYF	TGTGCCAGCCGTTCCGGGTACAACGGAAACACCATATATTTT
-	TRBD1	TRBV18	TRBJ1-4	CASSRGTGGEKLFF	TGTGCCAGCTCACGAGGGACAGGTGGAGAAAAACTGTTTTTT
-	-	TRBV7-2	TRBJ2-1	CASSLGAGVAYNEQFF	TGTGCCAGCAGCTTGGGGGCGGGAGTGGCCTACAATGAGCAGTTCTTC
-	TRBD2	TRBV9	TRBJ2-1	CASSWTLADSYNEQFF	TGTGCCAGCAGCTGGACACTAGCGGACTCCTACAATGAGCAGTTCTTC
-	-	TRBV4-1	TRBJ1-3	CASSQGGFGNTIYF	TGCGCCAGCAGCCAAGGAGGATTTGGCAACACCATATATTTT
-	TRBD1	TRBV19	TRBJ2-2	CASSWGTGDWYRELFF	TGTGCCAGTAGTTGGGGGACAGGGGATTGGTACCGGGAGCTGTTTTTT
-	TRBD1	TRBV4-1	TRBJ2-2	CASSQDRGQGVIGELFF	TGCGCCAGCAGCCAAGATCGAGGACAGGGGGTTATCGGGGAGCTGTTTTTT
-	-	TRBV5-6	TRBJ2-5	CASSFDSQETQYF	TGTGCCAGCAGCTTTGACAGTCAAGAGACCCAGTACTTC
-	-	TRBV9	TRBJ2-3	CASSVDSGRTDTQYF	TGTGCCAGCAGCGTAGATTCGGGGAGGACAGATACGCAGTATTTT
-	-	TRBV5-1	TRBJ1-4	CASSLFPRQTNEKLFF	TGCGCCAGCAGCTTGTTCCCCAGACAAACTAATGAAAAACTGTTTTTT
-	TRBD2	TRBV2	TRBJ2-2	CASRETSGGPGGELFF	TGTGCCAGCAGGGAGACTAGCGGGGGGCCCGGGGGGGAGCTGTTTTTT
-	-	TRBV5-8	TRBJ2-5	CASSPGGSPLETQYF	TGTGCCAGCAGCCCAGGAGGATCACCTCTAGAGACCCAGTACTTC
-	TRBD1	TRBV5-8	TRBJ1-5	CASSLGDRGSNQPQHF	TGTGCCAGCAGCTTGGGGGACAGGGGAAGCAATCAGCCCCAGCATTTT